This T cell receptor (beta chain) came from a study of Tregs in tolerant kidney transplant recipients. Study information: Mixed chimerism was transient after nonmyeloablative marrow transplants from related graft donors.

Trimming cost V 4 bases and J 6 bases; bases outside gene matches: 1. Germline V lookup: CDR1 LGHNA, CDR2 YSLEER. This CDR3 is built from 13 residues. Study conclusions and caveats: Donor-specific Treg expansion exceeded global Treg expansion in tolerant patients, suggesting antigen drive.

CD4+CD25+CD127- Tregs, CD4+CD25- non-Tregs, CD4 and CD8 cells were sorted. Regulatory T cells were sorted from thawed PBMCs rested overnight at 37°C with about 210 IU/ml IL-2. Only in-frame clones appear in the TCRdb table, and some are missing; sequencing was by immunoSEQ multiplex PCR. This table has about 64,000 clones, 98% appearing once. As regards this clone: Its antigen is currently unknown.

The sequence came from a human donor who received a combined kidney and bone marrow transplant. The rearrangement links TRBV4-3 to TRBJ2-2; TRBD1 matches 8 bases. Material: Tregs from blood, obtained before the transplant. The CDR3 sequence: CASSRTGSGELFF. The CDR3 DNA reads as TGCGCCAGCAGCCGGACAGGGTCCGGGGAGCTGTTTTTT.